The clone carrying this T cell receptor (beta chain) was seen only a few times. The antigen remains unidentified. This table comes from immunoSEQ multiplex PCR, and its TCRdb copy is limited to in-frame clones, with some not included. The sample records fewer than 20,000 clones, 95% being singletons. With 5 bases removed from V and 12 bases from J, the gap between germline ends came to 10 bases. CDR3 length: 11 amino acids. Germline lookup yields CDR1 LNHDA and CDR2 SQIVND (reference sequence). This specimen belongs to a study of graft-versus-host responses after intestinal transplantation. Study findings and constraints: Peak circulating GvH clone levels tracked with early post-transplant HvG declines.

The sequence derives from a human patient who received an intestinal transplant, so some T cells may come from the graft donor. Sequencing was performed on PBMCs, taken 23 days after intestinal transplant. This chain uses TRBV19 with TRBJ1-4; no clear D gene. The CDR3 sequence: CASSSLEELFF. CDR3 DNA sequence: TGTGCCAGTAGTTCGCTGGAGGAACTGTTTTTT.